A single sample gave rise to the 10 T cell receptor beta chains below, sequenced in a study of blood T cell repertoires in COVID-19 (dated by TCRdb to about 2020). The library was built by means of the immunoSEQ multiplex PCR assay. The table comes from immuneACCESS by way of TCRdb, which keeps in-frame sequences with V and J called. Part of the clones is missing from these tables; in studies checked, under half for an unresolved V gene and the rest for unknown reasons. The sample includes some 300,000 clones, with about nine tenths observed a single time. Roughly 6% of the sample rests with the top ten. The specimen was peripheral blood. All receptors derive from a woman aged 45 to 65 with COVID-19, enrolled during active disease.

Written as DNA, the CDR3 is TGTGCCAGTAGTGGGGGGGGACAGGTGAATGGCAATCAGCCCCAGCATTTT. This encodes CASSGGGQVNGNQPQHF. This chain connects TRBV19 to TRBJ1-5; 8 bases are shared with TRBD1. Losses at the gene ends were 5 bases for V and 2 bases for J; bases not matched to a gene: 11. The CDR3 runs to 17 residues. Germline lookup yields CDR1 LNHDA and CDR2 SQIVND (reference sequence).

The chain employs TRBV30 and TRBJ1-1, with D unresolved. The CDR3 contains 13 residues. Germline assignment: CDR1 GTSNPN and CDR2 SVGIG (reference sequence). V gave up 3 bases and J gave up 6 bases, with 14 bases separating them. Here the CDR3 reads CAWRMRQEAEAFF. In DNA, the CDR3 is TGTGCCTGGAGGATGAGGCAGGAGGCTGAAGCTTTCTTT.

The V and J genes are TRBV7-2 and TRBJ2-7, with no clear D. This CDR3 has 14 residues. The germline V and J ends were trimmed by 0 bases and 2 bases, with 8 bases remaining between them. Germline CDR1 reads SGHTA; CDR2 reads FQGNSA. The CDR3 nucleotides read TGTGCCAGCAGCTTAGCGCCAGATACCTACGAGCAGTACTTC. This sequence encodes CASSLAPDTYEQYF.

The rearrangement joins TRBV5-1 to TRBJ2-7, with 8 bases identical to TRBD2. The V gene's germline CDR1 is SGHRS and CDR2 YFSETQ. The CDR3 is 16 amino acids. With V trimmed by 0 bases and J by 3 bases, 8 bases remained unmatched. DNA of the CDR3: TGCGCCAGCAGCTTGGGGGGACTAGGGAACTTCTACGAGCAGTACTTC. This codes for CASSLGGLGNFYEQYF. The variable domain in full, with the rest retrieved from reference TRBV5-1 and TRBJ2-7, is KAGVTQTPRYLIKTRGQQVTLSCSPISGHRSVSWYQQTPGQGLQFLFEYFSETQRNKGNFPGRFSGRQFSNSRSEMNVSTLELGDSALYLCASSLGGLGNFYEQYFGPGTRLTVT.

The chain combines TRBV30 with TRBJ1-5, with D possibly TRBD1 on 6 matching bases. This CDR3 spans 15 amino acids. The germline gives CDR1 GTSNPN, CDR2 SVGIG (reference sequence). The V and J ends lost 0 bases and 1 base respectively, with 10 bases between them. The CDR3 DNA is TGTGCCTGGAGTGTACGTCAGGGGAGCAATCAGCCCCAGCATTTT. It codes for CAWSVRQGSNQPQHF.

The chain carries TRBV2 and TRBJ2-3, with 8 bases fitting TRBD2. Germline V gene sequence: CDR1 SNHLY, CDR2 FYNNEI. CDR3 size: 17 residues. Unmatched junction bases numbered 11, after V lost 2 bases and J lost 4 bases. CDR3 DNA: TGTGCCAGCAGTGAATGGTCTAGCGGGTGGGAGGCAGATACGCAGTATTTT. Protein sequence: CASSEWSSGWEADTQYF. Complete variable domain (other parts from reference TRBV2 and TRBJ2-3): EPEVTQTPSHQVTQMGQEVILRCVPISNHLYFYWYRQILGQKVEFLVSFYNNEISEKSEIFDDQFSVERPDGSNFTLKIRSTKLEDSAMYFCASSEWSSGWEADTQYFGPGTRLTVL.

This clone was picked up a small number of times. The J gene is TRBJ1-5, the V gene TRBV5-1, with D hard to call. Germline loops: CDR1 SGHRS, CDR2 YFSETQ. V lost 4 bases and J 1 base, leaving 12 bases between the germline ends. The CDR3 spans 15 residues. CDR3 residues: CASSVGGTSNQPQHF. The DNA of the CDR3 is TGCGCCAGCAGCGTGGGCGGCACCAGCAATCAGCCCCAGCATTTT.

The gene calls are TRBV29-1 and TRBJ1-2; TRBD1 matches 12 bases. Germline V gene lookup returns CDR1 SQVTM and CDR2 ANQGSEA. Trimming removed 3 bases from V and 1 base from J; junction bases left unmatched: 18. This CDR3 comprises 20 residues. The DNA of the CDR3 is TGCAGCGTTGAGAATCCGGGACAGGGGGCGCACCCCAACTTTAACTATGGCTACACCTTC. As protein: CSVENPGQGAHPNFNYGYTF.

Here the CDR3 reads CATSDETSGRWNEQFF. CDR3 coding DNA: TGTGCCACCAGTGATGAGACTAGCGGGAGGTGGAATGAGCAGTTCTTC. The chain is built from TRBV24-1 and TRBJ2-1; 13 nucleotides line up with TRBD2. J lost 7 bases, V lost 3 bases, and 5 bases had no gene match. The CDR3 extends over 16 amino acids. Germline CDR1 and CDR2: KGHDR and SFDVKD.

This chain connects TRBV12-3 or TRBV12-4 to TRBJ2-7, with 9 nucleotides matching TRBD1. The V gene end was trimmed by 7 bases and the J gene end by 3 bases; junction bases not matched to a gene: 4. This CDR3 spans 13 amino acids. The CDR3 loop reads CASTEDRGYEQYF. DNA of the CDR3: TGTGCCAGCACCGAGGACAGGGGCTACGAGCAGTACTTC.